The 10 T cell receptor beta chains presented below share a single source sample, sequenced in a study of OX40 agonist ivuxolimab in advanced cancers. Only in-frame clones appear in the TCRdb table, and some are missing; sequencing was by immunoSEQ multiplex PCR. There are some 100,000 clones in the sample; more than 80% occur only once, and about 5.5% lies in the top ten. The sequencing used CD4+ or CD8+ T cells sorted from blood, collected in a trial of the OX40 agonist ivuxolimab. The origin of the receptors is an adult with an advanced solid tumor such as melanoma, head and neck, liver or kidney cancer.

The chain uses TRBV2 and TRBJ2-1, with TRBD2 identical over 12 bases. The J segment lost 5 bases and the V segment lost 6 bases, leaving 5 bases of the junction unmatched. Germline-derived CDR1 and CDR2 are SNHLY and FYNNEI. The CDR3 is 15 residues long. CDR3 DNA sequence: TGTGCCAGCAGCCTGACTAGCGGGAGCAACAATGAGCAGTTCTTC. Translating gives CASSLTSGSNNEQFF. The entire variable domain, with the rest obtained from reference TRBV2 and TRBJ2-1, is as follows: EPEVTQTPSHQVTQMGQEVILRCVPISNHLYFYWYRQILGQKVEFLVSFYNNEISEKSEIFDDQFSVERPDGSNFTLKIRSTKLEDSAMYFCASSLTSGSNNEQFFGPGTRLTVL.

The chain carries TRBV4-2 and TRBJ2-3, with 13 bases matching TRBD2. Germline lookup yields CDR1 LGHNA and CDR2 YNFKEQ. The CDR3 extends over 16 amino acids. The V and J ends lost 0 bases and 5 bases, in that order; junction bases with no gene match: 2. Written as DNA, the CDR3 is TGTGCCAGCAGCCAAGAAACTAGCGGGAGGGGAGATACGCAGTATTTT. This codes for CASSQETSGRGDTQYF.

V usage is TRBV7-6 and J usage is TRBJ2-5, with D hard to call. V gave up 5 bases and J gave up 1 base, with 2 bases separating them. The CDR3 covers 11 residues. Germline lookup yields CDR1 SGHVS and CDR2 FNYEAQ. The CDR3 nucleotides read TGTGCCAGCAGCCGCCAAGAGACCCAGTACTTC. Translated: CASSRQETQYF.

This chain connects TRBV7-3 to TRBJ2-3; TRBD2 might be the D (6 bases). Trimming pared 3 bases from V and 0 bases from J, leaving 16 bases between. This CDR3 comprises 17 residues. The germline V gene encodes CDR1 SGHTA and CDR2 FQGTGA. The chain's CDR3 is CASSLGTSVFSTDTQYF. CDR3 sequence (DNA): TGTGCCAGCAGCTTGGGGACTTCAGTATTTAGCACAGATACGCAGTATTTT.

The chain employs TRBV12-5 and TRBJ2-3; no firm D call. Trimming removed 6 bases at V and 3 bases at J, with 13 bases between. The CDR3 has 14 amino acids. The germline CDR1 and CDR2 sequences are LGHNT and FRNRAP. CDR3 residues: CASGASLSTDTQYF. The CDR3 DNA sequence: TGTGCTAGTGGAGCCTCTCTCAGTACAGATACGCAGTATTTT.

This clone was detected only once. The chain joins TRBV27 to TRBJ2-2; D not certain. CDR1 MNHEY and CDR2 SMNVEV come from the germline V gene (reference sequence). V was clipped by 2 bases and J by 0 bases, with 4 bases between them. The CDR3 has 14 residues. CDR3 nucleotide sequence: TGTGCCAGCAGTTTAACTACGAACACCGGGGAGCTGTTTTTT. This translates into CASSLTTNTGELFF.

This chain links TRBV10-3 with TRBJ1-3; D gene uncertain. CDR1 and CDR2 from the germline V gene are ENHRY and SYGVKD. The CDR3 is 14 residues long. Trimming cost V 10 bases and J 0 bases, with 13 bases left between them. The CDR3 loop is CATLDLTSGNTIYF. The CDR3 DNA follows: TGTGCCACCCTCGACCTGACCTCTGGAAACACCATATATTTT.

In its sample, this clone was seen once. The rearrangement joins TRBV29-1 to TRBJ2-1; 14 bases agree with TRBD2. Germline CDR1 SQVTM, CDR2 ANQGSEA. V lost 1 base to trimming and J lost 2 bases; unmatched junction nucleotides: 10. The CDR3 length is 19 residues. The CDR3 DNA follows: TGCAGCGTTGAAGGGGGACTAGCGGGAGCTGGTCGGACCTACAATGAGCAGTTCTTC. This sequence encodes CSVEGGLAGAGRTYNEQFF.

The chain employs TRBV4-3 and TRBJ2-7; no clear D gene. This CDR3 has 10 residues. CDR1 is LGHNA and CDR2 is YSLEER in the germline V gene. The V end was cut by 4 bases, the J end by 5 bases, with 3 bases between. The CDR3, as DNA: TGCGCCAGCAGCCGAGACGAGCAGTACTTC. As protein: CASSRDEQYF.

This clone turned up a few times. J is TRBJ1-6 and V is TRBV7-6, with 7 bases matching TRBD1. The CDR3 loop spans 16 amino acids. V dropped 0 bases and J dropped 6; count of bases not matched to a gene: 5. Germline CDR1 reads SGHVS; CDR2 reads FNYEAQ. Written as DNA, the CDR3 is TGTGCCAGCAGCTTAGCTGAGGGGGCGGGTAATTCACCCCTCCACTTT. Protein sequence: CASSLAEGAGNSPLHF.